This TCR beta chain was observed in a study of blood T cells in healthy people across ages. Broader study findings: Since the PBMCs were unsorted, naive and antigen-experienced cells could not be conclusively compared.

A remark on this clonotype: The antigen is unknown.

It was with a sample-barcoded 5' primer and a J-beta primer mix that a second PCR of roughly 7 to 12 cycles was run. TCRdb independently ran MiXCR on the 5' RACE reads; one entry per CDR3 protein. The sample holds 450,000 to 600,000 distinct CDR3 sequences, roughly a quarter seen once. These records were also assigned to another study, of T cells of mothers and their children.

The sample was blood. This clonotype was obtained from a boy under 10 years old in good health.

CDR3 loop: CASSISKTSGNEQYF. The CDR3 DNA reads as TGTGCCAGCAGTATCTCTAAGACTAGCGGGAACGAGCAGTACTTC. This sequence joins TRBV27 and TRBJ2-7; 11 nucleotides agree with TRBD2. The junction had 8 bases not matched to a gene; V was cut back by 5 bases and J by 5 bases. This CDR3 is built from 15 residues. Germline values: CDR1 MNHEY, CDR2 SMNVEV (reference sequence).